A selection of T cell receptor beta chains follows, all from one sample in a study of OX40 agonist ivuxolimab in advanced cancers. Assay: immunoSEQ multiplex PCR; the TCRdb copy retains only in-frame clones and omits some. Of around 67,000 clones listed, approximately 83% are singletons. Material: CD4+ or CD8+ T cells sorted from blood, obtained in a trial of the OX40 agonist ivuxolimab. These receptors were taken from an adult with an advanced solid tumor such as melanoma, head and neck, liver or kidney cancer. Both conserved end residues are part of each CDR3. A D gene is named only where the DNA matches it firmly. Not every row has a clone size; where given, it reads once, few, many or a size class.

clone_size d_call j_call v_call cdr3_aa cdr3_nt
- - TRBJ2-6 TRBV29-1 CSVEGGSGANVLTF TGCAGCGTCGAGGGGGGTTCTGGGGCCAACGTCCTGACTTTC
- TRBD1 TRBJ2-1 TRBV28 CASSSIPSHSPGQVWGSYNEQFF TGTGCCAGCAGTTCTATCCCCTCCCATTCCCCCGGACAGGTATGGGGATCCTACAATGAGCAGTTCTTC
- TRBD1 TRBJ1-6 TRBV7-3 CASSLGTVFSPLHF TGTGCCAGCAGCCTCGGGACAGTTTTTTCACCCCTCCACTTT
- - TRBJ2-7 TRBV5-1 CASSLLPDYEQYF TGCGCCAGCAGCTTATTACCAGACTACGAGCAGTACTTC
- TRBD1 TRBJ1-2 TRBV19 CASSPRQGLDGYTF TGTGCCAGTAGTCCAAGACAGGGTTTGGATGGCTACACCTTC
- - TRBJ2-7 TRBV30 CAWSRESYEQYF TGTGCCTGGAGTCGCGAGTCTTACGAGCAGTACTTC
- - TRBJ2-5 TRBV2 CASSERTTQETQYF TGTGCCAGCAGTGAAAGGACGACTCAAGAGACCCAGTACTTC
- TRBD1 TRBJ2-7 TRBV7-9 CASSLRDRGGVGDEQYF TGTGCCAGCAGCCTCCGGGACAGGGGGGGCGTAGGAGACGAGCAGTACTTC
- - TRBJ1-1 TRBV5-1 CASSPHVNTEAFF TGCGCCAGCAGCCCCCACGTGAACACTGAAGCTTTCTTT
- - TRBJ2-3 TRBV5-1 CASSRQKVGDTQYF TGCGCCAGCAGCCGACAAAAGGTTGGGGATACGCAGTATTTT
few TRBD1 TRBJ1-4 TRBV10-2 CASGTGGEKLFF TGCGCCAGCGGGACAGGGGGTGAAAAACTGTTTTTT
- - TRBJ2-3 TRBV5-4 CASTDPAVDTQYF TGTGCCAGCACTGACCCAGCAGTTGATACGCAGTATTTT
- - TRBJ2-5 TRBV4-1 CASSQDDGGYQETQYF TGCGCCAGCAGCCAAGATGACGGAGGATACCAAGAGACCCAGTACTTC
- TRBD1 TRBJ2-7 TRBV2 CASIRDRLREQYF TGTGCCAGCATCAGGGACAGGTTGCGCGAGCAGTACTTC
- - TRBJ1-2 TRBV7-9 CASSYRLDYGYTF TGTGCCAGCAGCTACCGCCTTGACTATGGCTACACCTTC
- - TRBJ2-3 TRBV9 CASSEEGFTDTQYF TGTGCCAGCAGCGAGGAAGGCTTCACAGATACGCAGTATTTT
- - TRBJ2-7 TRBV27 CASRFRGSYEQYF TGTGCCAGCAGGTTTAGGGGGTCCTACGAGCAGTACTTC
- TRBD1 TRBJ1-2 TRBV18 CASSLLPPGGEMVYGYTF TGTGCCAGCTCACTCCTCCCCCCAGGGGGTGAGATGGTCTATGGCTACACCTTC
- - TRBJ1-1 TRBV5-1 CASSLYREKGTEAFF TGCGCCAGCAGCTTGTACAGGGAAAAGGGCACTGAAGCTTTCTTT
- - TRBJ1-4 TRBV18 CASSPTGSKEKLFF TGTGCCAGCTCACCTACAGGATCGAAGGAAAAACTGTTTTTT
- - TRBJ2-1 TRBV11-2 CASSLDSYNEQFF TGTGCCAGCAGCTTAGACTCATACAATGAGCAGTTCTTC
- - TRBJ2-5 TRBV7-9 CASSLAKFGETQYF TGTGCCAGCAGCCTGGCAAAGTTTGGGGAGACCCAGTACTTC
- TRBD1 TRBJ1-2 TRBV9 CASSARDSNYGYTF TGTGCCAGCAGCGCACGGGACAGTAACTATGGCTACACCTTC
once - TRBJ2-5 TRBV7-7 CASSLEPGPATQYF TGTGCCAGCAGCTTAGAACCGGGCCCAGCTACCCAGTACTTC
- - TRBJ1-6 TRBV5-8 CASSRGEQSSYNSPLHF TGTGCCAGCAGCCGCGGAGAACAGAGCTCCTATAATTCACCCCTCCACTTT
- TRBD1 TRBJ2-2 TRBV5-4 CASSHPRTGSTGELFF TGTGCCAGCAGCCACCCCCGGACAGGGAGCACCGGGGAGCTGTTTTTT
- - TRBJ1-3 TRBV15 CATSRVAGAAGNTIYF TGTGCCACCAGCAGAGTTGCGGGGGCGGCAGGAAACACCATATATTTT
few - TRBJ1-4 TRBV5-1 CASSFGGEKLFF TGCGCCAGCAGCTTCGGGGGGGAAAAACTGTTTTTT
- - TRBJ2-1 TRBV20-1 CSANEQFF TGCAGCGCGAATGAGCAGTTCTTC
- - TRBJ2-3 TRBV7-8 CASSLTGPGTDTQYF TGTGCCAGCAGCTTAACGGGGCCCGGCACAGATACGCAGTATTTT
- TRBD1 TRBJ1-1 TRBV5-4 CASSPGGTENTEAFF TGTGCCAGCAGTCCGGGTGGGACAGAAAACACTGAAGCTTTCTTT
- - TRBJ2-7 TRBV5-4 CASSLGQTPPLSF TGTGCCAGCAGCTTGGGGCAGACCCCACCGTTGAGCTTC
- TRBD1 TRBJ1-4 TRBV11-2 CASSYTRTGGEKLFF TGTGCCAGCAGCTATACCCGGACAGGCGGCGAAAAACTGTTTTTT
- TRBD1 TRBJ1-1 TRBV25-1 CASSRQTGVVRTEAFF TGTGCCAGCAGTCGCCAAACAGGGGTCGTACGGACTGAAGCTTTCTTT
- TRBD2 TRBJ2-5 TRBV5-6 CASSFSGTGETQYF TGTGCCAGCAGCTTTAGCGGGACGGGAGAGACCCAGTACTTC
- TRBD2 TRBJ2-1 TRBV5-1 CASSLMGEGQGNEQFF TGCGCCAGCAGCTTGATGGGGGAGGGCCAGGGCAATGAGCAGTTCTTC
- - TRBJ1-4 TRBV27 CASSQDRNEKLFF TGTGCCAGCAGCCAGGACAGAAATGAAAAACTGTTTTTT
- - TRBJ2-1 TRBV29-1 CSARSSGEQFF TGCAGCGCCCGGTCCTCAGGTGAGCAGTTCTTC
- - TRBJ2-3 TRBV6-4 CASSEPGSGTQYF TGTGCCAGCAGTGAGCCCGGGTCGGGTACGCAGTATTTT
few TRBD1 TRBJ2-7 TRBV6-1 CASRQGAYEQYF TGTGCCAGCAGACAGGGGGCGTACGAGCAGTACTTC
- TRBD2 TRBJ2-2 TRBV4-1 CASSRHIAGKNTGELFF TGCGCCAGCAGCCGGCACATAGCGGGGAAGAACACCGGGGAGCTGTTTTTT
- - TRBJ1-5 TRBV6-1 CASSEGSRGREPQHF TGTGCCAGCAGTGAAGGATCCCGGGGTCGGGAGCCCCAGCATTTT
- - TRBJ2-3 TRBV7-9 CASSGTSTDTQYF TGTGCCAGCAGCGGGACTAGCACAGATACGCAGTATTTT
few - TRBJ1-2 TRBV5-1 CASSAGLGGYTF TGCGCCAGCAGCGCAGGACTGGGAGGCTACACCTTC
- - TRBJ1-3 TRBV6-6 CASSYSFPGPGNTIYF TGTGCCAGCAGTTACTCGTTCCCGGGGCCAGGAAACACCATATATTTT
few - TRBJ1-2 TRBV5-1 CASSLVQADAGYTF TGCGCCAGCAGCTTGGTACAGGCCGACGCCGGCTACACCTTC
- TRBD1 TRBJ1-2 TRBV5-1 CASSLDPTGVGYTF TGCGCCAGCAGCTTGGACCCGACAGGGGTTGGCTACACCTTC
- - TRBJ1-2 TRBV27 CASRRQGLSRYGYTF TGTGCCAGCAGGCGGCAGGGGTTGTCGCGCTATGGCTACACCTTC
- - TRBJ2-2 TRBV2 CASSNQGNTGELFF TGTGCCAGCAGTAACCAGGGAAACACCGGGGAGCTGTTTTTT
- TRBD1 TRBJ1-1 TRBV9 CASSARQGMNTEAFF TGTGCCAGCAGCGCAAGACAGGGAATGAACACTGAAGCTTTCTTT